The present T cell receptor (beta chain) was sequenced within a study of blood T cell repertoires in COVID-19. Study-level information: Sources were T cells, B-cell-depleted T cells, or PBMCs; the material itself was cDNA or gDNA.

Study processing details: Estimation of nucleated cell counts was performed using reference gene primer amplification. The protocol was immunoSEQ multiplex PCR, while the TCRdb copy is restricted to in-frame clones and leaves out a portion. For V, J and clone size, that table is used; D and trimming come from the DNA. The sample carries roughly 250,000 clones, 70% to 90% recorded once. From germline, CDR1 is MNHEY and CDR2 SVGAGI. There are 15 residues in the CDR3. Trimming at V came to 5 bases and at J to 6 bases, leaving 8 bases not matched to a gene. Allocation to cohorts depended on clinical history reported by the participants. A PCR-confirmed or clinician-diagnosed COVID-19 case had contacted exposed participants within 2 weeks of entry.

The sequenced material came from PBMCs or T cells enriched from blood (not recorded which). The rearrangement joins TRBV6-5 to TRBJ2-1, with 9 bases that match TRBD1. This receptor was identified in a man between 45 and 60 years old who had been exposed to COVID-19. The CDR3 DNA reads as TGTGCCAGCAGTAAACAGGGGGCAATTGCCAATGAGCAGTTCTTC. Translation gives CASSKQGAIANEQFF.